One and the same sample provided the 19 T cell receptor beta chains below, sequenced in a study of shared clonotypes between healthy human individuals. Profiling relied on immunoSEQ multiplex PCR, and the TCRdb table lists in-frame clones only, not all of them. This table holds 1.4 million or so clones, approximately 98.5% found once. Source material: naive CD4+ T cells sorted from blood. Subset denoted: CD45RA+ positively selected. Receptors were obtained from a man under 40 in good health.

V is TRBV7-8 and J is TRBJ2-5; D is uncertain. This CDR3 is built from 18 residues. V dropped 0 bases and J dropped 2 bases, with 19 bases sitting between them. The germline V gene has CDR1 SGHVS and CDR2 FQNEAQ. The CDR3 reads CASSLAAVQPPSQETQYF. In nucleotides, the CDR3 is TGTGCCAGCAGCTTAGCGGCTGTACAACCCCCAAGTCAAGAGACCCAGTACTTC.

V is TRBV28 and J is TRBJ2-1, with 9 bases identical to TRBD2. Germline-derived CDR1 and CDR2 are MDHEN and SYDVKM. V shed 3 bases and J 3 bases; nucleotides not matched to a gene: 6. CDR3 length: 16 residues. The CDR3 sequence: CASSFSLAGDYNEQFF. CDR3 coding DNA: TGTGCCAGCAGTTTTTCTTTAGCGGGAGACTACAATGAGCAGTTCTTC.

V usage is TRBV2 and J usage is TRBJ2-7, with a weak D call TRBD2 (6 bases). Trimming pared 7 bases from V and 3 bases from J, leaving 13 bases between. Germline CDR1 and CDR2: SNHLY and FYNNEI. This CDR3 is built from 13 residues. The CDR3 reads CASTGGARYEQYF. The CDR3 coding sequence is TGTGCCAGCACCGGCGGGGCCCGCTACGAGCAGTACTTC.

The chain recombines TRBV6-5 with TRBJ1-3; D may be TRBD1 (6 bases). V gave up 6 bases and J gave up 1 base, with 10 bases separating them. The CDR3 runs 14 residues. Germline-derived CDR1 and CDR2 are MNHEY and SVGAGI. Here the CDR3 reads CASRRTASGNTIYF. In nucleotides, the CDR3 is TGTGCCAGCAGACGGACAGCATCTGGAAACACCATATATTTT.

The chain recombines TRBV11-2 with TRBJ2-1, with 15 bases that match TRBD2. This CDR3 spans 15 amino acids. Trimming removed 6 bases from V and 7 bases from J; junction bases left unmatched: 4. In germline, CDR1 is SGHAT, CDR2 FQNNGV. The CDR3 region is CASRDGTSGRNEQFF. The DNA for the CDR3 is TGTGCCAGCAGGGATGGGACTAGCGGGAGGAATGAGCAGTTCTTC.

V and J are TRBV5-1 and TRBJ1-1, with a tentative D call TRBD1 (5 bases). The CDR3 has 15 residues. Germline V lookup: CDR1 SGHRS, CDR2 YFSETQ. Trimming cost V 7 bases and J 1 base, with 17 bases left between them. CDR3 nucleotides: TGCGCCAGCCATACGACTGGGACGGCGAACACTGAAGCTTTCTTT. Its translation is CASHTTGTANTEAFF.

The chain carries TRBV2 and TRBJ1-4, with TRBD1 identical over 9 bases. Germline V gene lookup returns CDR1 SNHLY and CDR2 FYNNEI. The CDR3 is 15 amino acids. J was trimmed by 2 bases and V by 6 bases; bases with no gene match: 4. The CDR3 loop is CASRTGTGTNEKLFF. The CDR3 nucleotides are TGTGCCAGCAGGACGGGGACAGGGACTAATGAAAAACTGTTTTTT.

The CDR3 nucleotides read TGTGCCAGCAGCCCCGTGCCGGGACAGGACTACGAGCAGTACTTC. This translates into CASSPVPGQDYEQYF. The V and J genes are TRBV5-5 and TRBJ2-7; TRBD1 agrees at 8 bases. V lost 4 bases, J lost 3 bases, and 9 bases stayed unmatched. The germline gives CDR1 SGHKS, CDR2 YYEKEE (reference sequence). This CDR3 spans 15 amino acids.

The chain carries TRBV5-1 and TRBJ2-2, with TRBD1 matching 10 bases. From germline, CDR1 is SGHRS and CDR2 YFSETQ. CDR3 length equals 16 residues. J was trimmed by 8 bases and V by 2 bases; bases with no gene match: 9. CDR3 DNA sequence: TGCGCCAGCAGCTTAAGGGGACAGGGGCCTCCGGGGGAGCTGTTTTTT. Its protein is CASSLRGQGPPGELFF. The whole variable domain, remainder taken from reference TRBV5-1 and TRBJ2-2, is KAGVTQTPRYLIKTRGQQVTLSCSPISGHRSVSWYQQTPGQGLQFLFEYFSETQRNKGNFPGRFSGRQFSNSRSEMNVSTLELGDSALYLCASSLRGQGPPGELFFGEGSRLTVL.

The rearrangement links TRBV20-1 to TRBJ2-4, with unresolved D. The length of the CDR3 is 11 residues. Germline V CDR1 and CDR2: DFQATT, SNEGSKA (reference sequence). Deletions cut 2 bases from V and 6 bases from J, with 5 bases between. CDR3 amino acids: CSARLVNIQYF. In nucleotides, the CDR3 is TGCAGTGCTAGACTGGTAAACATTCAGTACTTC.

Notes on this clone: The sample carries other DNA sequences with the same CDR3. The CDR3 reads CSVVSNTDTQYF. The DNA for the CDR3 is TGCAGCGTTGTATCAAACACAGATACGCAGTATTTT. The gene calls are TRBV29-1 and TRBJ2-3, with D unclear. CDR1 and CDR2 from the germline V gene are SQVTM and ANQGSEA. The CDR3 sequence is 12 residues long. The V end was cut by 4 bases, the J end by 2 bases, with 7 bases between.

V is TRBV28 and J is TRBJ2-7, with D perhaps TRBD2 (5 bases). V was cut by 7 bases and J by 4 bases, with 11 bases left in between. Germline V lookup: CDR1 MDHEN, CDR2 SYDVKM. There are 12 residues in the CDR3. The CDR3: CASKDLHYEQYF. In DNA, the CDR3 is TGTGCCAGCAAGGACTTACATTACGAGCAGTACTTC.

This chain uses TRBV9 with TRBJ1-2, with 7 bases aligning to TRBD1. The length of the CDR3 is 15 residues. CDR1 and CDR2 from the germline V gene are SGDLS and YYNGEE. The V segment lost 0 bases and the J segment 7 bases; nucleotides outside the gene matches: 9. CDR3 nucleotides: TGTGCCAGCAGCGTAGATCCAGGGGGTTCTTCTGGCTACACCTTC. Its translation: CASSVDPGGSSGYTF.

The V call is TRBV6-1, the J call TRBJ2-5; the match to TRBD1 covers 7 bases. V lost 6 bases to trimming and J lost 5 bases; unmatched junction nucleotides: 9. Germline assignment: CDR1 MNHNS and CDR2 SASEGT. The CDR3 runs to 14 residues. CDR3 in amino acids: CASRGQPIRETQYF. CDR3 coding DNA: TGTGCCAGCAGGGGACAGCCGATAAGGGAGACCCAGTACTTC.

The J gene is TRBJ2-7, the V gene TRBV11-2, with TRBD1 identical over 10 bases. Germline CDR1 reads SGHAT; CDR2 reads FQNNGV. The J segment lost 6 bases and the V segment lost 4 bases, leaving 3 bases of the junction unmatched. The CDR3 runs 13 residues. DNA for the CDR3: TGTGCCAGCAGCTCTGGACAGGGGGTCGAGCAGTACTTC. It specifies CASSSGQGVEQYF.

The chain uses TRBV4-3 and TRBJ2-7; possibly TRBD1 or TRBD2 for D (5 bases each). The CDR3 has 15 amino acids. CDR1 and CDR2 from the germline V gene are LGHNA and YSLEER. Trimming removed 1 base from V and 3 bases from J, with 13 bases in between. The CDR3 region has the DNA TGCGCCAGCAGCCAAGTATGGGGGAGAATCTACGAGCAGTACTTC. This codes for CASSQVWGRIYEQYF.

This chain connects TRBV4-3 to TRBJ1-4; D possibly corresponds to TRBD1 (6 bases). V was trimmed by 0 bases and J by 10 bases, leaving 12 bases between them. Germline CDR1 LGHNA, CDR2 YSLEER. This CDR3 is built from 14 residues. CDR3 coding DNA: TGCGCCAGCAGCCAAGACCCACAGGGAGGAAAACTGTTTTTT. It codes for CASSQDPQGGKLFF.

The chain couples TRBV11-1 to TRBJ2-7; D remains ambiguous. V lost 1 base to trimming and J lost 2 bases, with 9 bases between them. This CDR3 has 14 residues. In germline, CDR1 is SGHAT, CDR2 FQDESV (reference sequence). DNA of the CDR3: TGTGCCAGCAGCTTAGGTGCGGTAACCTACGAGCAGTACTTC. Its translation is CASSLGAVTYEQYF.

This clone showed up just once. The sample carries other DNA sequences with the same CDR3. The chain is built from TRBV5-6 and TRBJ2-7, with a tentative D call TRBD2 (5 bases). The CDR3 extends over 13 amino acids. Trimming took 0 bases from V and 3 from J, leaving 7 bases between them. Germline CDR1 SGHDT, CDR2 YYEEEE. DNA of the CDR3: TGTGCCAGCAGCTTGGCCGGGAACTACGAGCAGTACTTC. Amino acids: CASSLAGNYEQYF.